The rows below give T cell receptor beta chains drawn from one sample of a study of shared clonotypes between healthy human individuals. Repertoires were generated with immunoSEQ multiplex PCR, while TCRdb's copy carries only in-frame clones and drops some. The profile covers about 1.5 million clones, with 95% to 99% appearing a single time and approximately 0.45% taken by the ten largest. Specimen: naive CD4+ T cells sorted from blood. The receptors here all came from a man aged 25 to 45 in good health. Both conserved end residues are part of each CDR3. Fields, in order: D gene, J gene, V gene, clone size, CDR3 DNA, CDR3 protein. The D gene is left open where the match is weak. Clone size, where shown, is once, few, many, or a class for clones that have expanded.

-	TRBJ1-5	TRBV18	-	TGTGCCAGCTCACCTGGGCGGGCCAATCAGCCCCAGCATTTT	CASSPGRANQPQHF
-	TRBJ1-5	TRBV25-1	-	TGTGCCAGCAGTGATAAAAGCAATCAGCCCCAGCATTTT	CASSDKSNQPQHF
-	TRBJ2-6	TRBV5-5	-	TGTGCCAGCAGCCCCGGAGGCTCTGGGGCCAACGTCCTGACTTTC	CASSPGGSGANVLTF
-	TRBJ1-3	TRBV2	-	TGTGCCAGCAGTGATTCAAACACCATATATTTT	CASSDSNTIYF
-	TRBJ1-2	TRBV5-4	-	TGTGCCAGCAGCTTGGCAGGAGGAGCTCACTATGGCTACACCTTC	CASSLAGGAHYGYTF
TRBD1	TRBJ2-2	TRBV5-1	-	TGCGCCAGCAGCCCCGGGACAGGGGAGGCCGGGGAGCTGTTTTTT	CASSPGTGEAGELFF
-	TRBJ1-4	TRBV7-9	-	TGTGCCAGCAGCTTAGCAGGCAGCAGGCCTGAAAAACTGTTTTTT	CASSLAGSRPEKLFF
-	TRBJ2-2	TRBV28	-	TGTGCCAGCAGTTTTAGAACCCTCCCCACCGGGGAGCTGTTTTTT	CASSFRTLPTGELFF
-	TRBJ1-5	TRBV5-6	once	TGTGCCAGCAGTTCCACACGAGGTATTCAGCCCCAGCATTTT	CASSSTRGIQPQHF
-	TRBJ2-2	TRBV5-6	-	TGTGCCAGCAGCTCGGGGAAGGAGTACACCGGGGAGCTGTTTTTT	CASSSGKEYTGELFF
-	TRBJ2-2	TRBV6-4	-	TGTGCCAGCAGTGACTTTTTGGCCGGGGAGCTGTTTTTT	CASSDFLAGELFF
-	TRBJ1-2	TRBV29-1	-	TGCAGCGTTGAAGACCCAGGGAATGGCTACACCTTC	CSVEDPGNGYTF
-	TRBJ1-4	TRBV9	once	TGTGCCAGCAGCGCCCAACAGGGATACAATGAAAAACTGTTTTTT	CASSAQQGYNEKLFF
TRBD1	TRBJ1-2	TRBV5-1	-	TGCGCCAGCAGAACCACGACAGGGTACTATGGCTACACCTTC	CASRTTTGYYGYTF
TRBD1	TRBJ1-2	TRBV6-5	-	TGTGCCAGCAGTTACTCAGGGGGCGGCCCTAACTATGGCTACACCTTC	CASSYSGGGPNYGYTF
-	TRBJ2-1	TRBV9	-	TGTGCCAGCAGCGTAGCAAGGGGGAGGACCTACAATGAGCAGTTCTTC	CASSVARGRTYNEQFF
-	TRBJ2-5	TRBV28	-	TGTGCCAGCACCACCGACAGGTACCAAGAGACCCAGTACTTC	CASTTDRYQETQYF
-	TRBJ2-7	TRBV4-3	-	TGCGCCAGCAGCCAAGCTCTTTCCCAGGGGCAGGGGTCCGACGAGCAGTACTTC	CASSQALSQGQGSDEQYF
-	TRBJ2-3	TRBV29-1	-	TGCAGCGTTGATGAAGGGGGAGCCACAGATACGCAGTATTTT	CSVDEGGATDTQYF
-	TRBJ2-7	TRBV28	-	TGTGCCAGCAGTTTGATCGGGCGGGGAGACGGCTACGAGCAGTACTTC	CASSLIGRGDGYEQYF
TRBD1	TRBJ2-7	TRBV30	-	TGTGCCTCGGGTGGGACAGGGGGTTACGAGCAGTACTTC	CASGGTGGYEQYF
TRBD2	TRBJ2-5	TRBV7-7	-	TGTGCCAGCAGCCTGACGGGGGGGAGGAACGGAGAGACCCAGTACTTC	CASSLTGGRNGETQYF
-	TRBJ1-2	TRBV15	-	TGTGCCACCAGCAGAGATTTGATGGCAGGCGACGGCTACACCTTC	CATSRDLMAGDGYTF
-	TRBJ2-7	TRBV9	-	TGTGCCAGCAGCGTAGGGAGAACCCTCTACGAGCAGTACTTC	CASSVGRTLYEQYF
-	TRBJ2-7	TRBV11-2	-	TGTGCCAGCAGCTTAGCGGGGGCGTACGAGCAGTACTTC	CASSLAGAYEQYF
-	TRBJ1-4	TRBV5-5	-	TGTGCCAGCACCGACCGGGGGCATGATGAAAAACTGTTTTTT	CASTDRGHDEKLFF